Shown below are 15 T cell receptor beta chains from a single sample sequenced in a study of blood T cell repertoires in COVID-19. Measured with immunoSEQ multiplex PCR; TCRdb has only the in-frame clones, and not every one. The sample holds about 120,000 clones, about 85% seen once. Sequenced material: peripheral blood. Receptors were obtained from a woman aged 60-75 years with COVID-19, enrolled during active disease.

This rearrangement joins TRBV14 to TRBJ2-1, with a weak D call TRBD1 (5 bases). With 4 bases removed from V and 3 bases from J, the gap between germline ends came to 16 bases. CDR1 is SGHDN, CDR2 FVKESK, per germline. This CDR3 is built from 16 residues. CDR3 sequence reads: CASSPTMAGYYNEQFF. Written as DNA, the CDR3 is TGTGCCAGCAGCCCAACCATGGCAGGGTACTACAATGAGCAGTTCTTC.

The rearrangement joins TRBV6-5 to TRBJ1-2, with D tentatively TRBD1 (6 bases). V lost 4 bases, J lost 3 bases, and 9 bases lay in between. The length of the CDR3 is 13 residues. The germline V gene encodes CDR1 MNHEY and CDR2 SVGAGI. The CDR3 sequence is CASSSQGYYGYTF. The CDR3 region has the DNA TGTGCCAGCAGTTCCCAGGGGTACTATGGCTACACCTTC.

This clone was seen a single time. The chain has TRBV27 and TRBJ1-6; possible D gene TRBD1, 5 bases. V lost 3 bases and J 4 bases, leaving 13 bases between the germline ends. Germline V CDR1 and CDR2: MNHEY, SMNVEV (reference sequence). The CDR3 has 16 amino acids. The CDR3 spells CASSLMAGSYNSPLHF. In nucleotides, the CDR3 is TGTGCCAGCAGTTTGATGGCAGGGTCTTATAATTCACCCCTCCACTTT.

The rearrangement uses TRBV27 and TRBJ1-4; D remains unclear. Germline values: CDR1 MNHEY, CDR2 SMNVEV (reference sequence). Deletions cut 3 bases from V and 7 bases from J, with 15 bases between. This CDR3 contains 15 residues. The CDR3 nucleotides are TGTGCCAGCAGTTTCAGGAGGAAAGTGGGTGAAAAACTGTTTTTT. Encoded protein: CASSFRRKVGEKLFF.

Only a few counts were recorded for this clone. This rearrangement joins TRBV19 to TRBJ2-7, with 7 positions matching TRBD1. Germline lookup yields CDR1 LNHDA and CDR2 SQIVND (reference sequence). CDR3 size: 14 residues. Trimming took 5 bases from V and 2 from J; bases not matched to a gene: 6. The CDR3: CASSRTGSTYEQYF. In nucleotides, the CDR3 is TGTGCCAGTAGTCGGACAGGTAGTACCTACGAGCAGTACTTC.

J is TRBJ1-2 and V is TRBV9; D might be TRBD1 (5 bases). Trimming took 0 bases from V and 3 from J, leaving 15 bases between them. This CDR3 has 16 residues. CDR1 and CDR2 from the germline V gene are SGDLS and YYNGEE. In DNA, the CDR3 is TGTGCCAGCAGCGTAGGTAAAGACGCAGGGCACTATGGCTACACCTTC. As protein: CASSVGKDAGHYGYTF.

The chain has TRBV9 and TRBJ2-2; the match to TRBD1 covers 7 bases. This CDR3 region has 15 residues. Looked up from germline, CDR1 is SGDLS and CDR2 is YYNGEE. V lost 3 bases and J lost 4; bases outside the gene matches: 6. CDR3 amino acids: CASSGRRQGTGELFF. The CDR3 DNA sequence: TGTGCCAGCAGCGGCCGGAGACAGGGCACCGGGGAGCTGTTTTTT.

J is TRBJ1-2 and V is TRBV6-6, with 7 bases matching TRBD1. Trimming cost V 5 bases and J 7 bases; bases outside gene matches: 10. The CDR3 totals 14 residues. Germline CDR1 and CDR2: MNHNY and SVGAGI (reference sequence). CDR3 loop: CASSPTQGMGGYTF. In DNA, the CDR3 is TGTGCCAGCAGTCCTACACAGGGGATGGGTGGCTACACCTTC.

V and J are TRBV19 and TRBJ1-3; TRBD1 aligns across 7 bases. The germline V gene encodes CDR1 LNHDA and CDR2 SQIVND (reference sequence). The CDR3 is made up of 15 amino acids. After removal of 7 bases from V and 4 bases from J, the junction contained 10 bases not matched to a gene. The DNA of the CDR3 is TGTGCCAGTACCCCCGAAGGGACAGCCGGAAACACCATATATTTT. It specifies CASTPEGTAGNTIYF.

This clone was observed a few times. The chain couples TRBV27 to TRBJ2-7; 9 bases are shared with TRBD2. Per germline, CDR1 MNHEY and CDR2 SMNVEV (reference sequence). This CDR3 comprises 13 residues. Trimming cost V 3 bases and J 6 bases; bases outside gene matches: 3. CDR3 region: CASSLGLASEQYF. CDR3 in DNA: TGTGCCAGCAGTTTGGGACTAGCTAGCGAGCAGTACTTC.

This chain links TRBV27 with TRBJ1-2; a weak D match, TRBD1 (6 bases). The CDR3 length is 14 residues. Trimming cost V 5 bases and J 4 bases, with 14 bases left between them. From germline, CDR1 is MNHEY and CDR2 SMNVEV (reference sequence). Written as DNA, the CDR3 is TGTGCCAGCAGTCCCGGGGGGGCAGGCTATGGCTACACCTTC. Translated, it gives CASSPGGAGYGYTF.

This clone occurred once. This chain links TRBV18 with TRBJ1-1; D is perhaps TRBD1 (6 bases). Germline-derived CDR1 and CDR2 are KGHSH and LQKENI. V lost 5 bases and J lost 1, with 8 bases in between. The CDR3 spans 13 residues. CDR3 DNA: TGTGCCAGCTCAACGACAGGGAACACTGAAGCTTTCTTT. Translated, it gives CASSTTGNTEAFF.

The gene calls are TRBV6-6 and TRBJ1-2, with D possibly being TRBD1 (5 bases). The CDR3 extends over 14 amino acids. The germline V gene encodes CDR1 MNHNY and CDR2 SVGAGI (reference sequence). V was trimmed by 4 bases and J by 8 bases, leaving 17 bases between them. The CDR3 loop is CASSFTAGERGYTF. The CDR3, as DNA: TGTGCCAGCAGTTTCACGGCGGGGGAGAGAGGCTACACCTTC.

The CDR3 nucleotides read TGTGCCAGCAGCTTCGGCCGGGGAGAGACCCAGTACTTC. This codes for CASSFGRGETQYF. The V gene is TRBV3-1 (or the pseudogene TRBV3-2), the J gene TRBJ2-5; D may be TRBD2 (5 bases). Germline assignment: CDR1 LGHDT and CDR2 YNNKEL (reference sequence). This CDR3 has 13 residues. Trimming stripped 5 bases from V and 4 bases from J, with 11 bases between.

The chain has TRBV11-2 and TRBJ1-2; the D gene is possibly TRBD1 (5 bases). The V gene's germline CDR1 is SGHAT and CDR2 FQNNGV. This CDR3 spans 13 amino acids. V dropped 1 base and J dropped 10 bases, with 13 bases sitting between them. CDR3 nucleotide sequence: TGTGCCAGCAGCTTAGCGGGGGTGGCCTACTACACCTTC. Amino acid sequence: CASSLAGVAYYTF.